This T cell receptor (beta chain) was identified in a study of shared clonotypes between healthy human individuals. Study-wide results and limits: The study generally estimated greater richness for naive than memory subsets.

CD45RO+ cells joined CCR7-negative CD45RA+ TemRA cells to form CD8 memory. Authors' data handling: Filtering differed since immunoSEQ provided only junctions, with no quality scores. The table came from immunoSEQ multiplex PCR; TCRdb's copy has only in-frame clones and leaves some out. For V, J and clone size, that table is used; D and trimming come from the DNA. The sample contains around 370,000 clones, around 96% of which appear only once. Note on this clone: Its antigen is unidentified.

CDR3 length: 13 amino acids. Trimming cost V 3 bases and J 4 bases, with 7 bases left between them. Per the germline V gene, CDR1 is KGHSH and CDR2 is LQKENI. V usage is TRBV18 and J usage is TRBJ1-5; D perhaps matches TRBD1 (5 bases). The source of this sequence is a man between 25 and 39 years old in good health. The sample comprised memory CD8+ T cells sorted from blood. As for subset: CD45RO+ cells pooled with CCR7-negative TemRA cells. CDR3 sequence (DNA): TGTGCCAGCTCACCGTCAGGGAATCAGCCCCAGCATTTT. It yields the protein CASSPSGNQPQHF.